The 14 T cell receptor beta chains listed next were all sequenced from one sample in a study of blood T cell repertoires in COVID-19. Generated by immunoSEQ multiplex PCR, the TCRdb table keeps only in-frame clones and is missing some. The sample holds 160,000 or so clones; approximately 80% are singletons and the top ten take 10% to 15%. Sequencing was performed on peripheral blood. Receptors originate from a man aged 70-80 years who had recovered from COVID-19.

V usage is TRBV3-1 (or the pseudogene TRBV3-2) and J usage is TRBJ1-5, with D possibly matching TRBD1 (5 bases). The CDR3 sequence is 13 residues long. The V gene's germline CDR1 is LGHDT and CDR2 YNNKEL (reference sequence). V was cut by 1 base and J by 9 bases, with 10 bases left in between. CDR3 in amino acids: CASSQGSQGPQHF. CDR3 DNA sequence: TGTGCCAGCAGCCAAGGGTCGCAGGGGCCCCAGCATTTT.

This chain connects TRBV10-3 to TRBJ2-3, with D perhaps TRBD2 (6 bases). CDR1 and CDR2 from the germline V gene are ENHRY and SYGVKD. CDR3 size: 17 residues. Between the trimmed V and J ends, which lost 1 base and 5 bases, there was a span of 19 bases. CDR3 bases: TGTGCCATCAGTGAGTTCGGACTAACTACCATTGGAGATACGCAGTATTTT. Its protein product is CAISEFGLTTIGDTQYF.

This rearrangement joins TRBV4-2 to TRBJ2-1; 11 positions agree with TRBD2. Losses at the gene ends were 4 bases for V and 4 bases for J; bases not matched to a gene: 6. Per the germline V gene, CDR1 is LGHNA and CDR2 is YNFKEQ. The CDR3 spans 16 residues. The CDR3 bases are TGTGCCAGCAGCCCCCTAGGGACTAGCGGATACAATGAGCAGTTCTTC. It specifies CASSPLGTSGYNEQFF.

This rearrangement joins TRBV10-3 to TRBJ2-7, with 11 nucleotides matching TRBD1. The CDR3 loop spans 13 amino acids. Per germline, CDR1 ENHRY and CDR2 SYGVKD. V lost 7 bases, J lost 5 bases, and 4 bases stayed unmatched. The CDR3 region has the DNA TGTGCCATCACTCGGGGACAGGGGGACGAGCAGTACTTC. As protein: CAITRGQGDEQYF.

This rearrangement joins TRBV19 to TRBJ1-4, with D possibly TRBD1 on 6 matching bases. V lost 4 bases to trimming and J lost 8 bases, with 11 bases between them. There are 13 residues in the CDR3. The germline V gene encodes CDR1 LNHDA and CDR2 SQIVND (reference sequence). The CDR3 nucleotides are TGTGCCAGTAGTAACAGGGCTGGCGAAAAACTGTTTTTT. This translates into CASSNRAGEKLFF.

The V call is TRBV6-1, the J call TRBJ1-5, with a weak D call TRBD1 (5 bases). V lost 1 base, J lost 3 bases, and 10 bases lay in between. Per the germline V gene, CDR1 is MNHNS and CDR2 is SASEGT. This CDR3 contains 15 residues. The CDR3 reads CASSEGGLVNQPQHF. DNA for the CDR3: TGTGCCAGCAGTGAAGGGGGACTGGTCAATCAGCCCCAGCATTTT.

V and J are TRBV2 and TRBJ2-3; 9 bases fit TRBD2. V dropped 8 bases and J dropped 5; count of bases not matched to a gene: 14. Per the germline V gene, CDR1 is SNHLY and CDR2 is FYNNEI. The CDR3 runs to 16 residues. As DNA, the CDR3 is TGTGCCAGCCGATATCGAGAGCGGGAGGTGGTAGATACGCAGTATTTT. This encodes CASRYREREVVDTQYF.

The J gene is TRBJ1-1, the V gene TRBV18, with 8 positions matching TRBD1. CDR1 is KGHSH, CDR2 LQKENI, per germline. The CDR3 consists of 12 residues. With 3 bases clipped from V and 8 bases from J, the junction kept 2 bases outside the gene matches. The CDR3 DNA reads TGTGCCAGCTCACCCCGACAGGGGGAAGCTTTCTTT. It translates to CASSPRQGEAFF.

This chain joins TRBV6-6 and TRBJ1-1; D is uncertain. Germline V gives CDR1 MNHNY, CDR2 SVGAGI (reference sequence). Deletions cut 3 bases from V and 6 bases from J, with 8 bases between. This CDR3 has 12 amino acids. The CDR3 loop is CASSYQLAEAFF. Here the CDR3 DNA reads TGTGCCAGCAGTTATCAACTAGCTGAAGCTTTCTTT.

The gene calls are TRBV6-1 and TRBJ2-6; D not resolved. The CDR3 runs to 17 residues. Trimming cost V 2 bases and J 3 bases, with 14 bases left between them. Germline assignment: CDR1 MNHNS and CDR2 SASEGT. The CDR3 DNA follows: TGTGCCAGCAGTGAATCGTTTTTGGGCAATGGGGCCAACGTCCTGACTTTC. It is translated as CASSESFLGNGANVLTF.

The chain combines TRBV6-2 or TRBV6-3 with TRBJ1-5, with D hard to call. V lost 6 bases and J 7 bases, leaving 16 bases between the germline ends. The CDR3 covers 14 residues. The germline gives CDR1 MNHEY, CDR2 SVGEGT. CDR3 residues: CASSPMEGGQPQHF. The CDR3 bases are TGTGCCAGCAGCCCCATGGAGGGTGGGCAGCCCCAGCATTTT.

The V gene is TRBV9, the J gene TRBJ2-2, with D possibly matching TRBD2 (5 bases). The CDR3 has 16 residues. V gave up 0 bases and J gave up 5 bases, with 14 bases separating them. Germline V CDR1 and CDR2: SGDLS, YYNGEE. The CDR3 nucleotides are TGTGCCAGCAGCGTAGGTCCCATTACGGGGACCGGGGAGCTGTTTTTT. Its protein is CASSVGPITGTGELFF.

The chain has TRBV5-1 and TRBJ2-3; D is ambiguous. The germline V gene has CDR1 SGHRS and CDR2 YFSETQ. The ends were cut back, 0 bases at V and 3 bases at J, with 5 bases in the middle. This CDR3 spans 13 amino acids. The CDR3 is CASSLAQTDTQYF. CDR3 nucleotide sequence: TGCGCCAGCAGCTTGGCCCAGACAGATACGCAGTATTTT.

V usage is TRBV7-9 and J usage is TRBJ2-7; 8 positions match TRBD2. Germline CDR1 and CDR2: SEHNR and FQNEAQ (reference sequence). After removal of 4 bases from V and 3 bases from J, the junction contained 5 bases not matched to a gene. CDR3 length: 14 residues. CDR3 loop: CASSSAGTSYEQYF. CDR3 DNA: TGTGCCAGCAGCTCCGCCGGGACTAGCTACGAGCAGTACTTC.